This paragraph reports one T cell receptor beta chain. Its target is unknown. This entry comes from a study of cytomegalovirus exposure and HLA in healthy donors. Study-wide results and caveats: Generally TCR sequences proved uncommon, though certain public TCRs appeared in numerous donors. The authors judged a highly shared variant cluster likely a sequencing artifact.

Primers for the PCR totalled 60 Vbeta and 13 Jbeta. Clones were read by immunoSEQ multiplex PCR, and TCRdb kept only the in-frame ones, dropping some. In the table there are 60,000 to 85,000 clones, roughly 84% of which are singletons. This TCR was recovered from a man aged 65 to 85 in good health and CMV-seropositive. Sequencing used PBMCs.

CDR3 sequence reads: CASSLTGEPQHF. The CDR3 region has the DNA TGTGCCAGCTCGCTCACAGGGGAGCCCCAGCATTTT. V is TRBV18 and J is TRBJ1-5; 7 nucleotides line up with TRBD1. Germline loops: CDR1 KGHSH, CDR2 LQKENI. The CDR3 contains 12 residues. J lost 8 bases, V lost 6 bases, and 4 bases had no gene match.